This entry lists 2 T cell receptor beta chains sequenced from one sample in a study of OX40 agonist ivuxolimab in advanced cancers. Sequenced by immunoSEQ multiplex PCR; TCRdb stores in-frame clones only, minus some. This table has around 110,000 clones, 93% appearing once. The material was CD4+ or CD8+ T cells sorted from blood, obtained in a trial of the OX40 agonist ivuxolimab. These receptors were obtained from an adult with an advanced solid tumor such as melanoma, head and neck, liver or kidney cancer.

V usage is TRBV5-6 and J usage is TRBJ2-2; 7 nucleotides match TRBD1. This CDR3 spans 14 amino acids. CDR1 is SGHDT, CDR2 YYEEEE, per germline. V trimming: 4 bases; J trimming: 6 bases; junction bases outside the gene matches: 6. CDR3 DNA: TGTGCCAGCAGCCCGACAGGGCGTCCCGGGGAGCTGTTTTTT. This sequence encodes CASSPTGRPGELFF.

The chain joins TRBV30 to TRBJ1-4; D possibly corresponds to TRBD1 (5 bases). V lost 8 bases and J 4 bases, leaving 20 bases between the germline ends. Germline-derived CDR1 and CDR2 are GTSNPN and SVGIG (reference sequence). CDR3 length: 15 residues. CDR3 nucleotide sequence: TGTGCCGGACTCTACGACAGAAATTATAATGAAAAACTGTTTTTT. It specifies CAGLYDRNYNEKLFF.